The T cell receptor beta chain under discussion was sequenced for a study of spatial heterogeneity in lung cancer. For the study at large: Some 72 TRACERx patients with early, untreated non-small cell lung cancer donated samples. The authors sequenced available follow-up PBMC samples, taken a median of approximately 2 years after resection. Combinations of a unique TCR and a UMI were tallied in raw reads, and on average each appeared more than ten times.

Germline V gene lookup returns CDR1 MNHEY and CDR2 SVGEGT. This CDR3 is 14 amino acids long. Trimming took off 8 bases at V and 4 bases at J, with 17 bases between the two ends. This clonotype showed up just a few times. Time point indicated: blood at routine non-recurrence follow-up after resection. Whole RNA came from tumor, nontumor lung or frozen PBMC and was sequenced without being sorted. MiXCR was run by TCRdb on the 5' RACE reads, yielding one entry per CDR3 protein. The profile shows some 110,000 distinct CDR3 sequences, 10% to 15% of them singletons. V is TRBV6-2 or TRBV6-3 and J is TRBJ2-5; tentative D call: TRBD1 (5 bases). The sequence was collected from a male donor with early-stage non-small cell lung cancer. Sequencing was performed on PBMCs, taken at follow-up. The CDR3: CASFTGQTRETQYF. CDR3 bases: TGTGCCAGCTTCACCGGACAAACGAGAGAGACCCAGTACTTC.